The rows below give T cell receptor beta chains drawn from one sample of a study of blood T cell repertoires in COVID-19. Assay used: immunoSEQ multiplex PCR; TCRdb lists only in-frame clones, some missing. Of around 320,000 clones listed, around nine tenths are singletons. Sequencing was carried out using PBMCs or T cells enriched from blood (not recorded which). The receptors come from a woman in her 30s who had been exposed to COVID-19. The CDR3 runs from the conserved cysteine through the conserved F or W. The order of the fields is J gene, clone size, D gene, CDR3 length, V gene, CDR3 DNA, CDR3 protein. D genes are given only for firm matches. Some rows mark clone size as missing; the rest say once, few, many or name a class of expanded clone.

TRBJ2-5	NA	NA	14	TRBV11-3	TGTGCCAGCAGCTTGAGGGGGGGCGAAGAGACCCAGTACTTC	CASSLRGGEETQYF
TRBJ2-3	NA	NA	14	TRBV5-5	TGTGCCAGCAGCTTGATCCCAGCGGCAGATACGCAGTATTTT	CASSLIPAADTQYF
TRBJ1-2	NA	NA	15	TRBV28	TGTGCCAGCAGTTTAAGTGGCAGGGAGGGCGATGGCTACACCTTC	CASSLSGREGDGYTF
TRBJ1-2	NA	NA	15	TRBV5-1	TGCGCCAGCAGCTTGACCCCAACAGGGTCGGGTGGCTACACCTTC	CASSLTPTGSGGYTF
TRBJ2-1	NA	NA	16	TRBV18	TGTGCCAGCTCACCACGGGGCGGGGGCGAAAACAATGAGCAGTTCTTC	CASSPRGGGENNEQFF
TRBJ1-2	NA	NA	12	TRBV7-9	TGTGCCAGCAGCTTTATGGTACAAAGCGGCACCTTC	CASSFMVQSGTF
TRBJ2-5	NA	TRBD1	14	TRBV7-9	TGTGCCAGCAGCTGGGGTGGGACAGGACGTGACCAGTACTTC	CASSWGGTGRDQYF
TRBJ2-2	NA	TRBD1	15	TRBV5-4	TGTGCCAGCAGCCGGGGACAGTGGGACACCGGGGAGCTGTTTTTT	CASSRGQWDTGELFF
TRBJ1-4	NA	TRBD1	17	TRBV14	TGTGCCAGCAGCCAAGCGGTCCCAGGGGGAACGAGTGAAAAACTGTTTTTT	CASSQAVPGGTSEKLFF
TRBJ1-1	NA	NA	14	TRBV7-9	TGTGCCAGCAGCTCGGACAGACTGAACACTGAAGCTTTCTTT	CASSSDRLNTEAFF
TRBJ2-7	NA	NA	15	TRBV6-5	TGTGCCAGCAGCCCCCGACCAGACAGGCCCTACGAGCAGTACTTC	CASSPRPDRPYEQYF
TRBJ2-5	NA	NA	13	TRBV7-9	TGTGCCAGCAGCTCCTCAGGGTGGGAGACCCAGTACTTC	CASSSSGWETQYF
TRBJ2-7	NA	TRBD2	13	TRBV6-2/TRBV6-3	TGTGCCAGCAGCAGAGCGGGGGCCTACGAGCAGTACTTC	CASSRAGAYEQYF
TRBJ1-1	NA	NA	12	TRBV5-6	TGTGCCAGCAGCTTCCGGGGGACTGAAGCTTTCTTT	CASSFRGTEAFF
TRBJ1-5	NA	NA	17	TRBV24-1	TGTGCCACCAGTGATGCGGGGGTGGAGGGTAGCAATCAGCCCCAGCATTTT	CATSDAGVEGSNQPQHF
TRBJ1-5	NA	NA	13	TRBV6-6	TGTGCCAGCATGGAGGGAGTCGGCCAGCCCCAGCATTTT	CASMEGVGQPQHF
TRBJ1-2	once	NA	15	TRBV7-2	TGTGCCAGCAGCTTAAGGGGAAATGAAAACTATGGCTACACCTTC	CASSLRGNENYGYTF
TRBJ1-6	NA	NA	14	TRBV19	TGTGCCAGTAGTATAAAGGACAGTAATTCACCCCTCCACTTT	CASSIKDSNSPLHF
TRBJ1-2	NA	NA	12	TRBV11-1	TGTGCCAGCAGCTTGGGCCATCCGCCATACACCTTC	CASSLGHPPYTF
TRBJ1-2	NA	NA	12	TRBV14	TGTGCCAGCAGCCCTCCAGGCGGGGGCTACACCTTC	CASSPPGGGYTF
TRBJ1-2	once	TRBD1	13	TRBV6-5	TGTGCCAGCAGTTTTACAGGGGGCAATGGCTACACCTTC	CASSFTGGNGYTF
TRBJ2-3	NA	TRBD2	15	TRBV5-4	TGTGCCAGCACGAAAAGCGGGGGTGGCACAGATACGCAGTATTTT	CASTKSGGGTDTQYF
TRBJ1-4	NA	TRBD1	14	TRBV7-2	TGTGCCAGCAGCTTAGCGACAGGGTTTGAAAAACTGTTTTTT	CASSLATGFEKLFF
TRBJ1-2	few	NA	15	TRBV7-8	TGTGCCAGCAGCTCCTTCGTGCGGGAAGGTTATGGCTACACCTTC	CASSSFVREGYGYTF
TRBJ1-1	NA	TRBD1	15	TRBV4-3	TGCGCCAGCAGCCAGGCGGGACAGGGCTCAGCGGAGGCTTTCTTT	CASSQAGQGSAEAFF